This T cell receptor (beta chain) comes out of a study of Ad26.COV2.S vaccination and SARS-CoV-2 variants. Study-level points and caveats: It was found that vaccine and placebo recipients had similar non-spike TCR breadth. Total T cell responses were possibly underestimated by TCR breadth and depth analyses. Spike-specific CD8+ and CD4+ T cell responses reportedly showed substantial breadth after vaccination. Among vaccine recipients, spike-specific TCR breadth exceeded that of placebo recipients.

Method: immunoSEQ multiplex PCR; TCRdb's copy keeps in-frame clones and lacks some. The repertoire holds about 350,000 clones, with around 92% as singletons. The CDR3 covers 15 residues. The germline gives CDR1 MGHDK, CDR2 SYGVNS. With 1 base clipped from V and 5 bases from J, the junction kept 3 bases outside the gene matches. On this clone: The antigen remains unidentified.

The source of this sequence is a human donor who had recovered from COVID-19. The source was peripheral blood, collected after recovery from COVID-19. The chain uses TRBV25-1 and TRBJ1-5; 9 bases are a match to TRBD1. For the CDR3, the DNA is TGTGCCAGCAGTGAATCAACAGGGGGCTATCAGCCCCAGCATTTT. Protein: CASSESTGGYQPQHF.